A selection of T cell receptor beta chains follows, all from one sample in a study of shared clonotypes between healthy human individuals. Data came from immunoSEQ multiplex PCR; TCRdb stores just in-frame clones and leaves some out. The sample records over 400,000 clones, 95% to 97% being singletons. The sequenced material came from naive CD4+ T cells sorted from blood. The receptors were gathered from a woman in her twenties or thirties in good health. CDR3s include the opening cysteine and the closing phenylalanine or tryptophan. Clone size appears in some rows only: once, few, many, or a class for an expanded clone.

>TRBV5-1|TRBJ2-2|once
CASRSDASGVNTGELFF
>TRBV6-1|TRBJ1-5|-
CASSRPSYSNQPQHF
>TRBV28|TRBJ2-1|-
CASSSYSGNSYNEQFF
>TRBV28|TRBJ2-7|-
CASTRDPGSNEQYF
>TRBV19|TRBJ2-3|-
CATFAGTAQYF
>TRBV7-9|TRBJ2-2|-
CASSLATGANTGELFF
>TRBV27|-|-
CATTGLAGGRHYEQYF
>TRBV4-1|TRBJ2-7|once
CASSQMGTFLNYEQYF
>TRBV5-1|TRBJ1-2|-
CASSTRQGDYGYTF
>TRBV9|TRBJ2-5|once
CASSGRRGERGKETQYF
>TRBV28|TRBJ1-5|once
CASSFSGVNQPQHF
>TRBV27|TRBJ2-3|-
CASSSPIRGGPADDTQYF
>TRBV5-1|TRBJ2-7|-
CASRRTGVGGEQYF
>TRBV5-5|TRBJ2-5|-
CASSLGTTTETQYF
>TRBV2|TRBJ1-5|few
CASTAGYSNQPQHF
>TRBV14|TRBJ1-3|-
CASDRGSGNTIYF
>TRBV13|TRBJ2-2|-
CASSLVVRREHTGELFF
>TRBV6-5|TRBJ2-7|-
CASSYSVSYEQYF
>TRBV5-6|TRBJ2-7|-
CASSLFGTGLAYEQYF
>TRBV10-2|TRBJ2-7|once
CASSDLAGALYEQYF
>TRBV19|TRBJ1-2|-
CASSIDQTRDGNILYGYTF
>TRBV28|TRBJ2-5|-
CASTNNGGRETQYF
>TRBV4-1|TRBJ2-2|-
CASSRFVRAFFTGELFF
>TRBV2|TRBJ2-3|-
CASSRNRESDTQYF
>TRBV19|TRBJ1-5|-
CASTPDRTRGQPQHF